This T cell receptor beta chain was recorded in a study of cytomegalovirus exposure and HLA in healthy donors. About the study: Roughly four fifths of 398 genotyped donors fell in the Caucasian-associated ancestry cluster. The study's findings and limits: Presence/absence analyses treated sequencing depth as roughly uniform across donors. The investigators catalogued 180 or so TCR beta chains as cytomegalovirus-associated. Reportedly, TCR beta sequences accurately predicted HLA-A and HLA-B alleles in most subjects.

As regards this clone: Its antigen is not identified.

The primer mix had 60 Vbeta and 13 Jbeta primers. Assay: immunoSEQ multiplex PCR; the TCRdb copy retains only in-frame clones and omits some. The sample holds approximately 160,000 clones, about 84% seen once. Sequencing was done on a sample of PBMCs. This receptor was obtained from a man aged 50-60 years in good health and CMV-seropositive.

In nucleotides, the CDR3 is TGTGCCTGGAGTTTCGGACGGCGGGGCTCCTATAATTCACCCCTCCACTTT. This sequence encodes CAWSFGRRGSYNSPLHF. V and J are TRBV30 and TRBJ1-6; D is unresolved. This CDR3 has 17 amino acids. Germline V gene lookup returns CDR1 GTSNPN and CDR2 SVGIG (reference sequence). With 2 bases removed from V and 0 bases from J, the gap between germline ends came to 14 bases.